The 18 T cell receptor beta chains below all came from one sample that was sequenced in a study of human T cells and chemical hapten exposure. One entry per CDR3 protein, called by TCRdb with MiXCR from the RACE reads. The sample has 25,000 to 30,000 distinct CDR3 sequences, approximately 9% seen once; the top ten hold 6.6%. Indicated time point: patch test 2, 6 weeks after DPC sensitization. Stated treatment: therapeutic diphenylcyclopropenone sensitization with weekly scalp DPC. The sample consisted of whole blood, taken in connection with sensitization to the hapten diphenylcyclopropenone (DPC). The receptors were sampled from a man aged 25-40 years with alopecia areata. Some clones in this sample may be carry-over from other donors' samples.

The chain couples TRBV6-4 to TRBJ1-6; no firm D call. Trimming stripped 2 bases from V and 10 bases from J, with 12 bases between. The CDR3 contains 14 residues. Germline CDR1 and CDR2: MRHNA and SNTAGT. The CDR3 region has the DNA TGTGCCAGCAGTGACGGAGGTGCGCGGTCACCCCTCCACTTT. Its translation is CASSDGGARSPLHF.

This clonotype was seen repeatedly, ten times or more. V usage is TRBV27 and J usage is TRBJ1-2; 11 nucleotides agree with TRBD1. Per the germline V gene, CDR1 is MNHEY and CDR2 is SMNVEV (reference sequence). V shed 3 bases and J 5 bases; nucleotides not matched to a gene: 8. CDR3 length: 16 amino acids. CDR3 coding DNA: TGTGCCAGCAGTTTCCTCCCGGGACAGGGGGGTTATGGCTACACCTTC. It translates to CASSFLPGQGGYGYTF.

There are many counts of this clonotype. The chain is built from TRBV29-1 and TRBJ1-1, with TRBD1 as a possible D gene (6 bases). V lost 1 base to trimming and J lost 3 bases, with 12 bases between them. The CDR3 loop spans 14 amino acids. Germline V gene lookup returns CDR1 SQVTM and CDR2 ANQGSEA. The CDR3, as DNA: TGCAGCGTTGAAGTAGGGGGAGGGGACACTGAAGCTTTCTTT. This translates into CSVEVGGGDTEAFF.

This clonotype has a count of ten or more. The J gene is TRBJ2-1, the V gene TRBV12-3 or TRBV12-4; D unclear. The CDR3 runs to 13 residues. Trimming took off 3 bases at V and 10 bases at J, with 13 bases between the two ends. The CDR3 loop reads CASSFLGPLEQFF. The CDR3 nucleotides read TGTGCCAGCAGTTTTTTAGGGCCATTGGAGCAGTTCTTC.

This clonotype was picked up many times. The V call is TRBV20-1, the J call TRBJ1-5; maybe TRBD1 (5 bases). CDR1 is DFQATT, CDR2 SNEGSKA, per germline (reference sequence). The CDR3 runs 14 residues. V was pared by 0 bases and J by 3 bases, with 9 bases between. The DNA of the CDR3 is TGCAGTGCTAGAGACGCGGGGCCCAATCAGCCCCAGCATTTT. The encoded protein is CSARDAGPNQPQHF.

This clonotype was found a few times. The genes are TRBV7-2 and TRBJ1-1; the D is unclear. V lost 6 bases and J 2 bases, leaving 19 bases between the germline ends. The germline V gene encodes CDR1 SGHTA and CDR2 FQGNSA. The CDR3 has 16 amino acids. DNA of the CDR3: TGTGCCAGCAGTTCGAGGGCGGGAGGGTTAAACACTGAAGCTTTCTTT. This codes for CASSSRAGGLNTEAFF.

The CDR3 nucleotides are TGTGCCAGCAGCTCCATGGACAGGGAAGCTTTCTTT. Protein sequence: CASSSMDREAFF. The chain links TRBV7-9 to TRBJ1-1; 7 bases are shared with TRBD1. The CDR3 runs to 12 residues. The V and J ends lost 4 bases and 8 bases, in that order; junction bases with no gene match: 4. Germline CDR1 reads SEHNR; CDR2 reads FQNEAQ (reference sequence).

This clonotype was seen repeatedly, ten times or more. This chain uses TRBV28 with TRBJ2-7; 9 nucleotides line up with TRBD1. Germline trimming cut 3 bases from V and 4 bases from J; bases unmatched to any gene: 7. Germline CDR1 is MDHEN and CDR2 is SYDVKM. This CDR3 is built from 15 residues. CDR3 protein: CASSLGGTGKYEQYF. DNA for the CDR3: TGTGCCAGCAGTTTGGGTGGGACAGGGAAGTACGAGCAGTACTTC. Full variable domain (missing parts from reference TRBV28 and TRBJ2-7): DVKVTQSSRYLVKRTGEKVFLECVQDMDHENMFWYRQDPGLGLRLIYFSYDVKMKEKGDIPEGYSVSREKKERFSLILESASTNQTSMYLCASSLGGTGKYEQYFGPGTRLTVT.

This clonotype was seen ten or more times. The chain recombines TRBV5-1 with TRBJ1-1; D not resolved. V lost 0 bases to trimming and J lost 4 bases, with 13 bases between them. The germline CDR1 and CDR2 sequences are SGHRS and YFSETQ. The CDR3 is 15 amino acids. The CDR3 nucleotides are TGCGCCAGCAGCTTGGATTTCGGCAAAGGCACTGAAGCTTTCTTT. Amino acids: CASSLDFGKGTEAFF.

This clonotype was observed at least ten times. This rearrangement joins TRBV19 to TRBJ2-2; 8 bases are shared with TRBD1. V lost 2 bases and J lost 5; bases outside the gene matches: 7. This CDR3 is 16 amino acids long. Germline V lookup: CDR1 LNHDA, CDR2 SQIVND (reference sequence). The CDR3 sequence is CASSISGQGGTGELFF. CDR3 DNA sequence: TGTGCCAGTAGTATAAGCGGACAGGGAGGTACCGGGGAGCTGTTTTTT.

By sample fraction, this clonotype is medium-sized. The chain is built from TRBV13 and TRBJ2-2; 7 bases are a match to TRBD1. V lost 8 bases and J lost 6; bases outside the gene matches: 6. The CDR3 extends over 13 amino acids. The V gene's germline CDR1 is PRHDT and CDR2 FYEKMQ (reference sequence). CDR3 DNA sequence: TGTGCCAGCTCGCTACAGGGGTCCGGGGAGCTGTTTTTT. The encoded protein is CASSLQGSGELFF.

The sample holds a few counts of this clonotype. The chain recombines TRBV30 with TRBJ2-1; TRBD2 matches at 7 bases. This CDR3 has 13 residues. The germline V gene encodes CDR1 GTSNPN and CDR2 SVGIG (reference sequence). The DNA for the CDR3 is TGTGTGGGAGGGAGTTCCCCCTACAATGAGCAGTTCTTC. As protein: CVGGSSPYNEQFF.

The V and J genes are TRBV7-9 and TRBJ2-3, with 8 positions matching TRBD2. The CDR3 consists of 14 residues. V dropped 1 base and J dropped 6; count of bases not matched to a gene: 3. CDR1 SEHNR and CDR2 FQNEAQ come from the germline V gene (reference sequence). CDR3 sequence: CASSLDTSGDTQYF. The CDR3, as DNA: TGTGCCAGCAGCTTAGACACTAGCGGCGATACGCAGTATTTT.

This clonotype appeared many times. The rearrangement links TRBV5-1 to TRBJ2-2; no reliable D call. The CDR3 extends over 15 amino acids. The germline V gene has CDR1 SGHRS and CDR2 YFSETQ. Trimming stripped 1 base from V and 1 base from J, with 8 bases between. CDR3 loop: CASSLSQLNTGELFF. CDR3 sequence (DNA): TGCGCCAGCAGCTTGTCCCAGTTGAACACCGGGGAGCTGTTTTTT. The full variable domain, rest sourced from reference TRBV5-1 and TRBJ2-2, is KAGVTQTPRYLIKTRGQQVTLSCSPISGHRSVSWYQQTPGQGLQFLFEYFSETQRNKGNFPGRFSGRQFSNSRSEMNVSTLELGDSALYLCASSLSQLNTGELFFGEGSRLTVL.

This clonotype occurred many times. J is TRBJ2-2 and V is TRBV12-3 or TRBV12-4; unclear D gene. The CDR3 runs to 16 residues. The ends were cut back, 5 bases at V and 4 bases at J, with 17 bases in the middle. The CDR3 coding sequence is TGTGCCAGCAGTCGACCCAGCGCACTAAGCACCGGGGAGCTGTTTTTT. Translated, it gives CASSRPSALSTGELFF.

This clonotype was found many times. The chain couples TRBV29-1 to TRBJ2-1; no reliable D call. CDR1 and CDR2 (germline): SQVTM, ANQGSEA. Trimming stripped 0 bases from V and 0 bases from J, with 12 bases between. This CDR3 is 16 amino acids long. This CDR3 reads CSVEERSPSSYNEQFF. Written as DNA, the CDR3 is TGCAGCGTTGAAGAAAGAAGCCCGAGCTCCTACAATGAGCAGTTCTTC.

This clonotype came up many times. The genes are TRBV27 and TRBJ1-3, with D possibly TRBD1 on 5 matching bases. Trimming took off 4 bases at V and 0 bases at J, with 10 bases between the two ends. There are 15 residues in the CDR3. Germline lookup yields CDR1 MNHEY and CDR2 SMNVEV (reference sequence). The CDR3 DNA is TGTGCCAGCAGTTCCGACGGACACTCTGGAAACACCATATATTTT. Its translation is CASSSDGHSGNTIYF.

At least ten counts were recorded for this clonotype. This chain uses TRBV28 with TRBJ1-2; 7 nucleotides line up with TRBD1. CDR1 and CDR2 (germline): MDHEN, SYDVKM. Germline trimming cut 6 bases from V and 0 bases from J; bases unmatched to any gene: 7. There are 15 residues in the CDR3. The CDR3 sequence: CASSTGDGTNYGYTF. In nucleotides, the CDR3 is TGTGCCAGCAGCACAGGGGACGGTACTAACTATGGCTACACCTTC.